Each of the 24 T cell receptor beta chains below was sequenced from the same sample in a study of a mutant IDH1 vaccine in newly diagnosed glioma. Sequencing was performed with immunoSEQ multiplex PCR; in TCRdb, only in-frame clones are kept and a portion is missing. Of roughly 43,000 clones in the sample, 84% were seen once. The time point: week 23, last vaccination. It was 300 ug of mutant IDH1 20-mer peptide that made up each vaccine dose, given with topical imiquimod. No antigen has been identified for these receptors. The specimen was PBMCs, collected from a glioma patient whose treatment included an IDH1 peptide vaccine. Receptors were obtained from a woman between 18 and 29 years old with glioma. Some clones in this sample may be carry-over from other donors' samples.

The V and J genes are TRBV19 and TRBJ1-3; D gene uncertain. CDR1 is LNHDA and CDR2 is SQIVND in the germline V gene (reference sequence). V shed 3 bases and J shed 0 bases, with 9 bases lying between them. This CDR3 spans 15 amino acids. This chain's CDR3 is CASSMSLFSGNTIYF. CDR3 coding DNA: TGTGCCAGTAGTATGAGTCTTTTCTCTGGAAACACCATATATTTT. The variable domain in full, completed from reference TRBV19 and TRBJ1-3, reads DGGITQSPKYLFRKEGQNVTLSCEQNLNHDAMYWYRQDPGQGLRLIYYSQIVNDFQKGDIAEGYSVSREKKESFPLTVTSAQKNPTAFYLCASSMSLFSGNTIYFGEGSWLTVV.

This chain uses TRBV6-4 with TRBJ2-3, with TRBD2 matching over 10 bases. Germline V gene sequence: CDR1 MRHNA, CDR2 SNTAGT. The CDR3 runs 16 residues. V trimming: 2 bases; J trimming: 0 bases; junction bases outside the gene matches: 2. CDR3 sequence reads: CASSDGSGGSTDTQYF. CDR3 in DNA: TGTGCCAGCAGTGACGGTAGCGGGGGGAGCACAGATACGCAGTATTTT.

This clone has only one observation. The CDR3 loop is CAWVGTSGSADRAYNEQFF. In DNA form, the CDR3 reads TGTGCCTGGGTGGGGACTAGCGGGAGTGCGGACCGGGCGTACAATGAGCAGTTCTTC. The chain links TRBV30 to TRBJ2-1; the match to TRBD2 covers 14 bases. Germline lookup yields CDR1 GTSNPN and CDR2 SVGIG (reference sequence). With V trimmed by 5 bases and J by 4 bases, 16 bases remained unmatched. CDR3 length: 19 amino acids.

The chain employs TRBV27 and TRBJ1-2; TRBD1 matches at 7 bases. The V gene's germline CDR1 is MNHEY and CDR2 SMNVEV (reference sequence). This CDR3 region has 15 residues. J lost 1 base, V lost 5 bases, and 7 bases had no gene match. The DNA of the CDR3 is TGTGCCAGCAGTGCGGACAGGCTAGATAACTATGGCTACACCTTC. Translated: CASSADRLDNYGYTF.

This chain connects TRBV7-8 to TRBJ1-2; a weak D match, TRBD1 (6 bases). The CDR3 extends over 14 amino acids. CDR1 and CDR2 (germline): SGHVS, FQNEAQ. V lost 1 base to trimming and J lost 6 bases, with 12 bases between them. The CDR3 coding sequence is TGTGCCAGCAGCTTAGGTCTGGGGGCTCATGGCTACACCTTC. It codes for CASSLGLGAHGYTF.

V is TRBV5-1 and J is TRBJ1-1; D ambiguous. The CDR3 runs to 14 residues. The germline V gene encodes CDR1 SGHRS and CDR2 YFSETQ. With 4 bases removed from V and 7 bases from J, the gap between germline ends came to 17 bases. CDR3 in DNA: TGCGCCAGCAGCCCGAGGTTTGAGTATGGTGAAGCTTTCTTT. This translates into CASSPRFEYGEAFF.

The V and J genes are TRBV5-1 and TRBJ1-2; 8 positions agree with TRBD1. The germline CDR1 and CDR2 sequences are SGHRS and YFSETQ. CDR3 size: 16 residues. V lost 0 bases, J lost 4 bases, and 8 bases stayed unmatched. The CDR3 bases are TGCGCCAGCAGCTTGGGACCCGGACAGGGTGGCTATGGCTACACCTTC. Translation: CASSLGPGQGGYGYTF.

The chain is built from TRBV6-4 and TRBJ2-6; tentative D call: TRBD2 (5 bases). The CDR3 runs to 16 residues. The V end lost 2 bases, the J end lost 0 bases, and 8 bases lay between the germline ends. The V gene's germline CDR1 is MRHNA and CDR2 SNTAGT. DNA of the CDR3: TGTGCCAGCAGTGACCGGGGTGGCTCTGGGGCCAACGTCCTGACTTTC. This sequence encodes CASSDRGGSGANVLTF.

This sequence joins TRBV29-1 and TRBJ2-3, with TRBD1 matching over 7 bases. The V segment lost 3 bases and the J segment 3 bases; nucleotides outside the gene matches: 6. Germline CDR1 reads SQVTM; CDR2 reads ANQGSEA. The CDR3 consists of 14 residues. As DNA, the CDR3 is TGCAGCGTTGAGAAGGGGGCGCCGACAGATACGCAGTATTTT. As protein: CSVEKGAPTDTQYF.

This sequence joins TRBV29-1 and TRBJ2-1; TRBD2 matches 16 bases. Trimming at V came to 7 bases and at J to 6 bases, leaving 18 bases not matched to a gene. Germline lookup yields CDR1 SQVTM and CDR2 ANQGSEA. The CDR3 extends over 19 amino acids. CDR3 region: CSGKPGLAGGLFPSNEQFF. For the CDR3, the DNA is TGCAGCGGCAAACCGGGACTAGCGGGGGGGCTTTTTCCTAGCAATGAGCAGTTCTTC.

This chain joins TRBV2 and TRBJ2-7; no clear D. V gave up 1 base and J gave up 2 bases, with 6 bases separating them. In germline, CDR1 is SNHLY, CDR2 FYNNEI. The CDR3 spans 13 residues. Here the CDR3 reads CASSEDSPYEQYF. Here the CDR3 DNA reads TGTGCCAGCAGTGAAGACAGTCCCTACGAGCAGTACTTC. The whole variable domain, remainder taken from reference TRBV2 and TRBJ2-7, is EPEVTQTPSHQVTQMGQEVILRCVPISNHLYFYWYRQILGQKVEFLVSFYNNEISEKSEIFDDQFSVERPDGSNFTLKIRSTKLEDSAMYFCASSEDSPYEQYFGPGTRLTVT.

The chain recombines TRBV18 with TRBJ2-7; D unclear. The CDR3 covers 12 residues. Per germline, CDR1 KGHSH and CDR2 LQKENI. V shed 2 bases and J shed 6 bases, with 8 bases lying between them. The CDR3 sequence is CASSPRSGEQYF. The CDR3 region has the DNA TGTGCCAGCTCACCAAGGTCGGGCGAGCAGTACTTC.

This chain connects TRBV5-1 to TRBJ1-6; 8 nucleotides line up with TRBD1. Germline V gene sequence: CDR1 SGHRS, CDR2 YFSETQ. After removal of 4 bases from V and 9 bases from J, the junction contained 6 bases not matched to a gene. This CDR3 spans 14 amino acids. The CDR3 DNA follows: TGCGCCAGCAGCCCGGGGACAGGTGGTTCACCCCTCCACTTT. Its protein product is CASSPGTGGSPLHF.

The chain is built from TRBV9 and TRBJ2-3; 9 bases agree with TRBD2. The CDR3 runs to 18 residues. The ends lost 3 bases at V and 0 bases at J; junction bases unmatched: 11. The germline V gene has CDR1 SGDLS and CDR2 YYNGEE. The CDR3 sequence is CASSGSPLAGLSTDTQYF. In DNA, the CDR3 is TGTGCCAGCAGCGGCTCCCCCCTAGCGGGGCTTAGCACAGATACGCAGTATTTT.

This clone was counted a single time. This chain links TRBV19 with TRBJ2-2, with TRBD2 identical over 9 bases. The length of the CDR3 is 15 residues. Germline V lookup: CDR1 LNHDA, CDR2 SQIVND (reference sequence). The ends lost 5 bases at V and 6 bases at J; junction bases unmatched: 7. In DNA, the CDR3 is TGTGCCAGTAGTCAACTCGCGGGAGGGCCCGGGGAGCTGTTTTTT. It encodes CASSQLAGGPGELFF. Full variable domain (outside the CDR3, taken from reference TRBV19 and TRBJ2-2): DGGITQSPKYLFRKEGQNVTLSCEQNLNHDAMYWYRQDPGQGLRLIYYSQIVNDFQKGDIAEGYSVSREKKESFPLTVTSAQKNPTAFYLCASSQLAGGPGELFFGEGSRLTVL.

Of note for this clone: Without the conserved terminal phenylalanine or tryptophan, this CDR3 likely stems from a read error. Because the CDR3's place on the DNA is in doubt, the DNA is left out and the CDR3 is given as listed by TCRdb. The chain is built from TRBV9 and TRBJ2-7; the table's D call TRBD2 went unverified against the DNA. Germline loops: CDR1 SGDLS, CDR2 YYNGEE. A total of 9 residues make up the CDR3, ends included. This CDR3 reads CASSADAGI.

The J gene is TRBJ2-3, the V gene TRBV5-6, with D perhaps matching TRBD1 (5 bases). V dropped 1 base and J dropped 1 base, with 13 bases sitting between them. The CDR3 spans 16 residues. Germline CDR1 reads SGHDT; CDR2 reads YYEEEE. This chain's CDR3 is CASSLSVSQGTDTQYF. DNA of the CDR3: TGTGCCAGCAGCTTGTCCGTTTCACAGGGCACAGATACGCAGTATTTT. The whole variable domain, filled in from reference TRBV5-6 and TRBJ2-3, reads DAGVTQSPTHLIKTRGQQVTLRCSPKSGHDTVSWYQQALGQGPQFIFQYYEEEERQRGNFPDRFSGHQFPNYSSELNVNALLLGDSALYLCASSLSVSQGTDTQYFGPGTRLTVL.

The chain uses TRBV5-5 and TRBJ2-7; 10 bases are shared with TRBD2. This CDR3 contains 15 residues. The germline gives CDR1 SGHKS, CDR2 YYEKEE (reference sequence). Trimming cost V 3 bases and J 0 bases; bases outside gene matches: 3. CDR3 coding DNA: TGTGCCAGCAGCTCACTAGCGGGGTCCTCCTACGAGCAGTACTTC. It specifies CASSSLAGSSYEQYF.

The chain has TRBV4-3 and TRBJ2-7; no clear D. V lost 3 bases, J lost 0 bases, and 12 bases lay in between. Germline V CDR1 and CDR2: LGHNA, YSLEER. The length of the CDR3 is 15 residues. As DNA, the CDR3 is TGCGCCAGCAGCCACCCGCGACAAACCTCCTACGAGCAGTACTTC. Translating it yields CASSHPRQTSYEQYF.

In this sample, this clone turned up once. The CDR3 loop reads CASSPGRYNEQFF. CDR3 in DNA: TGTGCCAGCAGCCCAGGGCGATACAATGAGCAGTTCTTC. The genes are TRBV6-4 and TRBJ2-1; a weak D match, TRBD1 (5 bases). CDR3 length equals 13 residues. CDR1 and CDR2 (germline): MRHNA, SNTAGT. Trimming stripped 6 bases from V and 4 bases from J, with 10 bases between.

This chain links TRBV11-3 with TRBJ2-5; D unresolved. Germline values: CDR1 SGHNT, CDR2 YENEEA. The CDR3 runs to 16 residues. With 4 bases removed from V and 5 bases from J, the gap between germline ends came to 20 bases. The CDR3 loop reads CASSSRRTGFGETQYF. The CDR3 nucleotides are TGTGCCAGCAGCTCCCGACGGACCGGGTTTGGGGAGACCCAGTACTTC.

The J gene is TRBJ1-1, the V gene TRBV5-1; D unresolved. CDR1 is SGHRS, CDR2 YFSETQ, per germline. Trimming shortened V by 4 bases and J by 6 bases, and 10 bases separated the two germline ends. CDR3 size: 12 residues. CDR3 in DNA: TGCGCCAGCAGCATAGGGTACGCTGAAGCTTTCTTT. Its translation: CASSIGYAEAFF.

The V gene is TRBV10-3, the J gene TRBJ1-1, with 7 bases identical to TRBD1. The CDR3 is 13 residues long. The V gene's germline CDR1 is ENHRY and CDR2 SYGVKD. J gave up 3 bases and V 6 bases, and 4 bases lay outside the gene matches. CDR3 DNA sequence: TGTGCCATCAGGCCCACAGGGGACACTGAAGCTTTCTTT. Translated, it gives CAIRPTGDTEAFF.

The rearrangement uses TRBV11-3 and TRBJ2-5, with D maybe TRBD2 (6 bases). Trimming shortened V by 5 bases and J by 7 bases, and 14 bases separated the two germline ends. CDR1 and CDR2 from the germline V gene are SGHNT and YENEEA. The CDR3 extends over 13 amino acids. The CDR3 sequence: CASSAQEGATQYF. The DNA of the CDR3 is TGTGCCAGCAGCGCGCAGGAGGGAGCGACCCAGTACTTC.